This T cell receptor beta chain emerged from a study of blood T cell repertoires in COVID-19. Study information: Both acute and convalescent COVID-19 samples were obtained from the United States, Italy and Spain. Sample material is recorded as cDNA or gDNA derived from T cells, B-cell-depleted T cells, or PBMCs.

V gave up 2 bases and J gave up 7 bases, with 13 bases separating them. Germline CDR1 reads GTSNPN; CDR2 reads SVGIG (reference sequence). The CDR3 is 13 amino acids. This table comes from immunoSEQ multiplex PCR, and its TCRdb copy is limited to in-frame clones, with some not included. The sample has fewer than 350,000 clones; 80% to 90% are singletons. Everyone who took part was roughly 18 to 95 years old, and they came from about two dozen US areas. Two negative PCRs, clearance, or symptom resolution characterized the recovered Cohort 3 donors. J is TRBJ2-3 and V is TRBV30, with D tentatively TRBD2 (5 bases). Sequenced material: PBMCs or T cells enriched from blood (not recorded which). This TCR derives from a young man who had recovered from COVID-19. Here the CDR3 DNA reads TGTGCCTGGAGTTTAACGCCGGGGAATACGCAGTATTTT. Translation gives CAWSLTPGNTQYF.